The 7 T cell receptor beta chains below all came from one sample that was sequenced in a study of identical twins. From the 5' RACE reads, TCRdb called clonotypes with MiXCR, one entry per CDR3 protein. The sample lists a few hundred thousand distinct CDR3 sequences; roughly 15% were seen once. The same data also contributed to another study, on yellow fever vaccine responses in identical twins.

The sequencing sample was made of CD4+ T cells sorted from blood. The receptors shown here come from a young woman in good health.

The chain has TRBV2 and TRBJ2-1, with 9 bases identical to TRBD2. Germline values: CDR1 SNHLY, CDR2 FYNNEI. The CDR3 spans 12 residues. The trim removed 7 bases at V and 11 bases at J, leaving 6 bases unmatched. The CDR3 coding sequence is TGTGCCAGCACCCGACTAGCGGTGAAGCAGTTCTTC. As protein: CASTRLAVKQFF.

This clonotype appeared a few times. The chain links TRBV20-1 to TRBJ2-2; TRBD1 might be the D (5 bases). The CDR3 spans 13 residues. In germline, CDR1 is DFQATT, CDR2 SNEGSKA (reference sequence). Trimming removed 4 bases from V and 1 base from J, with 7 bases in between. The CDR3 nucleotides read TGCAGTGCTACCCAGGGGAACACCGGGGAGCTGTTTTTT. As protein: CSATQGNTGELFF.

This clonotype has just a few counts. This chain uses TRBV28 with TRBJ1-5; 7 nucleotides align to TRBD1. CDR3 length: 15 amino acids. CDR1 and CDR2 from the germline V gene are MDHEN and SYDVKM. Trimming took 3 bases from V and 5 from J; bases not matched to a gene: 7. This CDR3 reads CASSLGQPGYQPQHF. CDR3 sequence (DNA): TGTGCCAGCAGTTTGGGACAGCCCGGGTATCAGCCCCAGCATTTT.

This clonotype has more than one count but fewer than ten. The chain recombines TRBV5-6 with TRBJ2-7; no reliable D call. The V gene's germline CDR1 is SGHDT and CDR2 YYEEEE. This CDR3 is 15 amino acids long. Between the trimmed V and J ends, which lost 5 bases and 0 bases, there was a span of 15 bases. CDR3 bases: TGTGCCAGCAGAAAGGACCCGTCGCCCTCCTACGAGCAGTACGTC. It codes for CASRKDPSPSYEQYV.

The chain links TRBV25-1 to TRBJ1-1; the D gene is possibly TRBD1 (5 bases). V lost 5 bases to trimming and J lost 4 bases, with 17 bases between them. This CDR3 has 15 amino acids. In germline, CDR1 is MGHDK, CDR2 SYGVNS. In DNA form, the CDR3 reads TGTGCCAGCAGTCAAATCCGGGGCCTAAGCACTGAAGCTTTCTTT. It is translated as CASSQIRGLSTEAFF.

The chain combines TRBV9 with TRBJ2-1; D is possibly TRBD1 (6 bases). This CDR3 is built from 15 residues. The ends were cut back, 3 bases at V and 6 bases at J, with 16 bases in the middle. Germline loops: CDR1 SGDLS, CDR2 YYNGEE. CDR3 loop: CASSAGTYIFNEQFF. As DNA, the CDR3 is TGTGCCAGCAGCGCCGGGACATACATTTTCAATGAGCAGTTCTTC.

This clonotype was picked up a small number of times. The chain employs TRBV2 and TRBJ2-7; possibly TRBD1 for D (5 bases). Germline V lookup: CDR1 SNHLY, CDR2 FYNNEI. The V and J ends lost 6 bases and 4 bases respectively, with 10 bases between them. This CDR3 contains 12 residues. CDR3: CASREQAYEQYV. The CDR3 DNA follows: TGTGCCAGCAGAGAACAGGCGTACGAGCAGTACGTC.